This entry concerns a single T cell receptor beta chain. The antigen it binds to is not known. One base away there is no much larger clone; base qualities are not given. The V end loses 6 bases and the J end loses 3 bases, and a stretch of 12 bases separates them. Based on the germline V gene (reference sequence), the CDR1 and CDR2 sequences are SEHNR and FQNEAQ. From the cysteine up to the phenylalanine, the CDR3 has a length of 14 residues. The entry retains the CDR3 DNA only, 42 bases that are in frame from base 1. This sample was included in a study of T-cell reconstitution after alpha-beta-depleted transplantation in children listed by TCRdb under 2016. Study-level background: The study quantitatively tracked T-cell immune reconstitution after TCRalphabeta/CD19-depleted allogeneic hematopoietic cell transplantation in children using TCR repertoire profiling.

The library was produced with PCR. The instrument given in TCRdb is Illumina HiSeq 2500. Molecular barcoding was employed in the preparation of TCR libraries, with unique molecular identifiers being used to normalize TCRbeta repertoire quantification. TCRdb passed the public sequencing reads through fastp at Q25 and MiXCR, retaining productive beta sequences. When rows share a CDR3 protein, they turn into one entry using the most common DNA and genes. For this sample there are under 140,000 distinct CDR3 sequences; approximately 10% appear just once. The ten largest make up approximately 8% of the sample.

The sequence was collected from a human donor who donated a stem cell graft to a child with acute lymphoblastic leukemia. The input for sequencing was PBMCs from the stem cell graft donor, taken from the stem cell graft. The V gene is TRBV7-9 and the J gene is TRBJ2-4; the D gene is perhaps TRBD2, from 5 matching bases. In nucleotide form, the sequence is TGTGCCAGCAGAAGCGAAGGAGGCAAAAACATTCAGTACTTC. This encodes CASRSEGGKNIQYF. Here the CDR3 is joined to the reference TRBV7-9 and TRBJ2-4 genes, and the full variable domain is: DTGVSQNPRHKITKRGQNVTFRCDPISEHNRLYWYRQTLGQGPEFLTYFQNEAQLEKSRLLSDRFSAERPKGSFSTLEIQRTEQGDSAMYLCASRSEGGKNIQYFGAGTRLSVL.